Sequencing of this T cell receptor (beta chain) was carried out in a study of tissue T cells after allogeneic stem cell transplantation. The sample holds one count of this clone. Its target is unknown. These gene names are mouse names. The missing CDR3 end, 1 residue past where the read stops, is filled in from the germline J gene. Unmatched junction bases numbered 5, after V lost 5 bases and J lost 6 bases. The CDR3 consists of 13 residues. Germline V CDR1 and CDR2: LGHDT, YNNKQL (reference sequence). Sequencing of TCRbeta CDR3 at survey depth gave sequences and template counts. TCRdb's table, derived via immunoSEQ multiplex PCR, lists solely in-frame clones and lacks some. The data show under 950 clones, with around half seen just once and 35% to 50% held by the top ten. Overall study findings and caveats: Some tissue clones might be persisting host cells; their alloreactivity or antigen specificity was not determined.

Time point denoted: mouse harvest day 14 after allogeneic transplant. Mouse grafts combined 10^7 T-cell-depleted bone marrow cells with 10^6 splenic CD5+ T cells. This mouse GVHD model was MHC-mismatched B6 to BALB/c, profiled day 7 or 14. Sequencing input: spleen. The TCR was taken from a female BALB/c mouse given C57BL/6 T cells with graft-versus-host disease after an allogeneic hematopoietic cell transplant. The chain joins TRBV4 to TRBJ2-4; 7 positions match TRBD2. The CDR3 DNA, read in part, is TGTGCCAGCAGCCCGACTGGGCGGAACACCTTGTAC. Translated: CASSPTGRNTLY. The full CDR3 protein is CASSPTGRNTLYF.